These 15 T cell receptor beta chains share one sample of origin, sequenced in a study of regulatory T cells in long-lasting Graves disease. To make TCR beta libraries, researchers used iRepertoire HTBI primers and Arm-PCR of CDR3 regions. MiXCR, applied by TCRdb to the multiplex PCR reads, yields one record per CDR3 protein. The sample yields roughly 420,000 distinct CDR3 sequences, roughly 15% seen once. The time point was: newly diagnosed GD, antithyroid drugs for less than 3 months. Researchers made the TCR library from RNA that was extracted from PBMCs. The input for sequencing was peripheral blood mononuclear cells (PBMCs), taken at new diagnosis, from a patient treated with antithyroid drugs. The source is a female donor with Graves disease.

This clonotype was seen repeatedly, ten times or more. The genes are TRBV12-3 or TRBV12-4 and TRBJ1-1; 10 bases agree with TRBD1. Germline trimming cut 3 bases from V and 1 base from J; bases unmatched to any gene: 5. The CDR3 sequence is 16 residues long. CDR3 coding DNA: TGTGCCAGCAGTTTCCGGACAGGGGGAGCGAACACTGAAGCTTTCTTT. As protein: CASSFRTGGANTEAFF.

This clonotype was counted ten times or more. The CDR3 coding sequence is TGTGCCAGCAGCTCGACGGACTCTGGAAACACCATATATTTT. Translation: CASSSTDSGNTIYF. This chain links TRBV7-9 with TRBJ1-3; D uncertain. The CDR3 runs 14 residues. The V gene lost 4 bases and the J gene lost 0 bases, with 7 bases spanning the gap. Germline lookup yields CDR1 SEHNR and CDR2 FQNEAQ (reference sequence).

The V call is TRBV4-3, the J call TRBJ1-2, with 8 nucleotides matching TRBD1. This CDR3 has 15 residues. The J segment lost 4 bases and the V segment lost 1 base, leaving 5 bases of the junction unmatched. Per germline, CDR1 LGHNA and CDR2 YSLEER. Written as DNA, the CDR3 is TGCGCCAGCAGCCAAGGGACAGGGTTTTCCTATGGCTACACCTTC. It codes for CASSQGTGFSYGYTF.

A note on this clonotype: Since a far larger clone is one base different, this is likely a read error. The conserved phenylalanine or tryptophan normally closing the CDR3 is absent here, so this likely arose from a read error. This chain connects TRBV11-2 to TRBJ1-5; D ambiguous. V shed 8 bases and J shed 0 bases, with 11 bases lying between them. Germline V lookup: CDR1 SGHAT, CDR2 FQNNGV. CDR3 length: 14 residues. This chain's CDR3 is CASGWIPSNQPQHS. In nucleotides, the CDR3 is TGTGCCAGCGGATGGATACCTAGCAATCAGCCCCAGCATTCT.

This chain links TRBV20-1 with TRBJ2-1, with 8 nucleotides matching TRBD2. In germline, CDR1 is DFQATT, CDR2 SNEGSKA (reference sequence). V shed 3 bases, J shed 5 bases, and the junction held 6 bases outside the gene matches. There are 14 residues in the CDR3. The chain's CDR3 is CSASEGLGDNEQFF. The DNA of the CDR3 is TGCAGTGCTAGTGAGGGACTAGGAGACAATGAGCAGTTCTTC.

A few counts support this clonotype. This chain joins TRBV7-3 and TRBJ2-6; D is ambiguous. V gave up 2 bases and J gave up 0 bases, with 11 bases separating them. Germline V gene sequence: CDR1 SGHTA, CDR2 FQGTGA. The CDR3 has 17 residues. CDR3 nucleotide sequence: TGTGCCAGCAGCTTAGTCAGGCGAACCTCTGGGGCCAACGTCCTGACTTTC. Translation gives CASSLVRRTSGANVLTF.

This clonotype was counted ten times or more. The V call is TRBV24-1, the J call TRBJ1-2; 8 positions agree with TRBD1. CDR1 KGHDR and CDR2 SFDVKD come from the germline V gene. The CDR3 is 12 residues long. The V and J ends lost 6 bases and 5 bases, in that order; junction bases with no gene match: 1. The CDR3 DNA is TGTGCCACCAGTAGACAGGGGTATGGCTACACCTTC. It is translated as CATSRQGYGYTF.

This clonotype was observed a few times. The J gene is TRBJ2-7, the V gene TRBV4-3; tentative D call: TRBD1 (6 bases). The CDR3 runs to 17 residues. CDR1 and CDR2 from the germline V gene are LGHNA and YSLEER. V was cut by 0 bases and J by 3 bases, with 18 bases left in between. In DNA form, the CDR3 reads TGCGCCAGCAGCCAAGACCCCGCCGGGGTAGGGGGCTACGAGCAGTACTTC. Translation gives CASSQDPAGVGGYEQYF.

There are a few counts of this clonotype. A clone one base away is much larger, so this may be a read error. J is TRBJ2-3 and V is TRBV7-9, with D possibly matching TRBD1 (6 bases). Germline assignment: CDR1 SEHNR and CDR2 FQNEAQ (reference sequence). V was trimmed by 0 bases and J by 0 bases, leaving 25 bases between them. This CDR3 has 21 residues. DNA for the CDR3: TGTGCCAGCAGCTTAGCGGCAATGGGACATACCCCCTCCCATAGCACAGATACGCAGTATTTT. Its protein is CASSLAAMGHTPSHSTDTQYF.

J is TRBJ2-6 and V is TRBV6-5; possible D gene TRBD2, 6 bases. Trimming cost V 0 bases and J 0 bases, with 15 bases left between them. The CDR3 sequence is 19 residues long. CDR1 is MNHEY and CDR2 is SVGAGI in the germline V gene. The CDR3 sequence is CASSYSAGPLRSGANVLTF. CDR3 DNA: TGTGCCAGCAGTTACTCTGCGGGACCCTTGCGCTCTGGGGCCAACGTCCTGACTTTC.

In its sample, this clonotype was seen many times. The V and J genes are TRBV3-1 and TRBJ2-1; 7 bases align to TRBD2. V trimming: 0 bases; J trimming: 4 bases; junction bases outside the gene matches: 6. The CDR3 runs 16 residues. Germline V gene data show CDR1 as LGHDT and CDR2 as YNNKEL (reference sequence). The CDR3 bases are TGTGCCAGCAGCCAAGACCTAACTAGCGAGTACAATGAGCAGTTCTTC. It is translated as CASSQDLTSEYNEQFF.

This clonotype was picked up many times. This sequence joins TRBV7-3 and TRBJ2-1, with TRBD2 identical over 7 bases. The J segment lost 7 bases and the V segment lost 2 bases, leaving 5 bases of the junction unmatched. This CDR3 contains 14 residues. CDR1 and CDR2 (germline): SGHTA, FQGTGA. This CDR3 reads CASSLGRAENEQFF. Here the CDR3 DNA reads TGTGCCAGCAGCTTAGGGAGGGCCGAGAATGAGCAGTTCTTC.

This clonotype was observed many times. The rearrangement links TRBV28 to TRBJ1-1; D is uncertain. Trimming pared 8 bases from V and 4 bases from J, leaving 5 bases between. Germline V gene lookup returns CDR1 MDHEN and CDR2 SYDVKM. The CDR3 runs 10 residues. DNA of the CDR3: TGTGCCAGCGGAAGCACTGAAGCTTTCTTT. This sequence encodes CASGSTEAFF.

This clonotype was recorded many times. The gene calls are TRBV28 and TRBJ2-1, with D hard to call. The germline V gene encodes CDR1 MDHEN and CDR2 SYDVKM. V was trimmed by 5 bases and J by 12 bases, leaving 14 bases between them. The CDR3 consists of 12 residues. CDR3: CASSKDVRGQFF. The CDR3 DNA follows: TGTGCCAGCAGTAAGGATGTACGTGGGCAGTTCTTC.

This clonotype has ten or more counts. The chain couples TRBV3-1 to TRBJ1-1; tentative D call: TRBD1 (5 bases). The CDR3 has 15 amino acids. Germline V gene data show CDR1 as LGHDT and CDR2 as YNNKEL (reference sequence). Between the trimmed V and J ends, which lost 0 bases and 4 bases, there was a span of 12 bases. CDR3 sequence reads: CASSQEPGWTTEAFF. CDR3 in DNA: TGTGCCAGCAGCCAAGAGCCAGGGTGGACCACTGAAGCTTTCTTT.